The rows below give T cell receptor beta chains drawn from one sample of a study of tumor-infiltrating lymphocytes in primary liver carcinoma. From the multiplex PCR reads, TCRdb called clonotypes with MiXCR, one entry per CDR3 protein. The sample lists roughly 330,000 distinct CDR3 sequences, less than 75% occurring once. The sample was peripheral blood. These receptors were collected from a man aged 40-50 years with primary liver carcinoma and hepatitis B virus infection. CDR3s include the opening cysteine and the closing phenylalanine or tryptophan. D genes are given only for firm matches. Clone size is stated in some rows and not others, as once, few, many or a class when expanded.

J gene: TRBJ2-2; D gene: NA; clone size: NA; V gene: TRBV7-9; CDR3 protein: CASSCVPNTGELFF; CDR3 DNA: TGTGCCAGCAGCTGTGTCCCGAACACCGGGGAGCTGTTTTTT
J gene: TRBJ2-1; D gene: NA; clone size: once; V gene: TRBV11-2; CDR3 protein: CASSLSGPVVNEQFF; CDR3 DNA: TGTGCCAGCAGCTTATCGGGCCCAGTAGTCAATGAGCAGTTCTTC
J gene: TRBJ2-7; D gene: TRBD2; clone size: NA; V gene: TRBV11-3; CDR3 protein: CASSHGLAGSGQYF; CDR3 DNA: TGTGCCAGCAGTCACGGACTAGCGGGGAGCGGGCAGTACTTC
J gene: TRBJ2-1; D gene: NA; clone size: few; V gene: TRBV4-2; CDR3 protein: CASSQVDSANEQFF; CDR3 DNA: TGTGCCAGCAGCCAAGTGGACAGTGCCAATGAGCAGTTCTTC
J gene: TRBJ1-2; D gene: NA; clone size: NA; V gene: TRBV6-1; CDR3 protein: CASTYRSNYGYTF; CDR3 DNA: TGTGCCAGCACATACAGATCTAACTATGGCTACACCTTC
J gene: TRBJ2-4; D gene: NA; clone size: NA; V gene: TRBV11-2; CDR3 protein: CASSLGARFGAKNIQYF; CDR3 DNA: TGTGCCAGCAGCTTAGGGGCGAGGTTTGGGGCCAAAAACATTCAGTACTTC
J gene: TRBJ2-3; D gene: NA; clone size: NA; V gene: TRBV5-6; CDR3 protein: CASSSTLSSTDKQYF; CDR3 DNA: TGTGCCAGCAGCTCAACTCTTTCTAGCACAGATAAGCAGTATTTT
J gene: TRBJ2-1; D gene: NA; clone size: few; V gene: TRBV6-1; CDR3 protein: CASSLSSGFSDEQFF; CDR3 DNA: TGTGCCAGCAGCTTAAGTAGCGGCTTCTCCGATGAGCAGTTCTTC
J gene: TRBJ2-3; D gene: NA; clone size: many; V gene: TRBV4-2; CDR3 protein: CASSAGKIDTQYF; CDR3 DNA: TGTGCCAGCAGCGCCGGTAAAATTGATACGCAGTATTTT
J gene: TRBJ2-7; D gene: NA; clone size: many; V gene: TRBV6-6; CDR3 protein: CASRDASYEQYF; CDR3 DNA: TGTGCCAGCCGGGACGCCTCCTACGAGCAGTACTTC
J gene: TRBJ2-3; D gene: NA; clone size: NA; V gene: TRBV11-2; CDR3 protein: CARSKSTGTQYF; CDR3 DNA: TGTGCTAGGAGCAAATCCACAGGTACGCAGTATTTT
J gene: TRBJ1-5; D gene: NA; clone size: NA; V gene: TRBV5-1; CDR3 protein: CASSSAGQSNQPQHF; CDR3 DNA: TGCGCCAGCAGCTCGGCAGGGCAAAGCAATCAGCCCCAGCATTTT
J gene: TRBJ1-4; D gene: NA; clone size: many; V gene: TRBV4-1; CDR3 protein: CASSQLAMGVANEKLFF; CDR3 DNA: TGCGCCAGCAGCCAGCTCGCGATGGGGGTTGCTAATGAAAAACTGTTTTTT
J gene: TRBJ2-1; D gene: NA; clone size: NA; V gene: TRBV2; CDR3 protein: CAISQVGEQFF; CDR3 DNA: TGTGCCATCTCGCAAGTCGGTGAGCAGTTCTTC
J gene: TRBJ2-7; D gene: NA; clone size: NA; V gene: TRBV5-1; CDR3 protein: CASSLGSSYGQYF; CDR3 DNA: TGCGCCAGCAGCTTGGGGAGCTCCTACGGGCAGTACTTC
J gene: TRBJ2-1; D gene: TRBD2; clone size: many; V gene: TRBV12-3/TRBV12-4; CDR3 protein: CASRSGRYNEQFF; CDR3 DNA: TGTGCCAGTCGTAGCGGGCGGTACAATGAGCAGTTCTTC
J gene: TRBJ2-1; D gene: NA; clone size: NA; V gene: TRBV11-2; CDR3 protein: CASSTFSGDESSYNEQFF; CDR3 DNA: TGTGCCAGCAGCACGTTCTCCGGGGACGAGAGCTCCTACAATGAGCAGTTCTTC
J gene: TRBJ2-1; D gene: TRBD2; clone size: NA; V gene: TRBV11-2; CDR3 protein: CASSTLAGCSYNEQFF; CDR3 DNA: TGTGCCAGCAGTACGCTAGCGGGATGCTCCTACAATGAGCAGTTCTTC
J gene: TRBJ2-7; D gene: TRBD2; clone size: many; V gene: TRBV6-2/TRBV6-3; CDR3 protein: CASRRSGLVYEQYF; CDR3 DNA: TGTGCCAGCAGACGATCCGGACTAGTCTACGAGCAGTACTTC
J gene: TRBJ1-6; D gene: NA; clone size: NA; V gene: TRBV11-2; CDR3 protein: CASSEWGVMVDLPLHF; CDR3 DNA: TGTGCCAGCAGCGAATGGGGTGTGATGGTCGATTTACCCCTCCACTTT
J gene: TRBJ2-7; D gene: NA; clone size: NA; V gene: TRBV11-2; CDR3 protein: CASSLGFGEQYF; CDR3 DNA: TGTGCCAGTAGCTTAGGGTTCGGCGAGCAGTACTTC
J gene: TRBJ2-7; D gene: TRBD1; clone size: many; V gene: TRBV11-1; CDR3 protein: CASSLTQGAHYEQYF; CDR3 DNA: TGTGCCAGCAGCTTAACTCAGGGGGCCCACTACGAGCAGTACTTC
J gene: TRBJ2-7; D gene: NA; clone size: many; V gene: TRBV6-5; CDR3 protein: CASTLGGEQYF; CDR3 DNA: TGTGCCAGCACTTTGGGTGGAGAGCAGTACTTC
J gene: TRBJ2-7; D gene: NA; clone size: NA; V gene: TRBV14; CDR3 protein: CASSQVRSSYERYF; CDR3 DNA: TGTGCCAGCAGCCAAGTCCGGAGCTCCTACGAGCGGTACTTC
J gene: TRBJ2-1; D gene: NA; clone size: many; V gene: TRBV29-1; CDR3 protein: CSVEDPDRSSYNEQFF; CDR3 DNA: TGCAGCGTTGAAGATCCAGATCGGAGCTCCTACAATGAGCAGTTCTTC
J gene: TRBJ1-1; D gene: NA; clone size: once; V gene: TRBV11-2; CDR3 protein: CASSLGRHGVSEAFF; CDR3 DNA: TGTGCCAGTAGCTTAGGCCGACATGGGGTTAGTGAAGCTTTCTTT
J gene: TRBJ1-5; D gene: NA; clone size: many; V gene: TRBV10-3; CDR3 protein: CAISESTAGAQPQHF; CDR3 DNA: TGTGCCATCAGTGAGTCTACGGCAGGGGCTCAGCCCCAGCATTTT
J gene: TRBJ2-2; D gene: NA; clone size: once; V gene: TRBV11-3; CDR3 protein: CASSLSRLTVELLF; CDR3 DNA: TGTGCCAGCAGCTTAAGTAGGTTAACCGTGGAGCTGCTTTTT
J gene: TRBJ1-3; D gene: NA; clone size: NA; V gene: TRBV7-2; CDR3 protein: CASSPGLSGDTIYF; CDR3 DNA: TGTGCCAGCAGCCCCGGCCTCTCTGGAGACACCATATATTTT
J gene: TRBJ2-7; D gene: NA; clone size: NA; V gene: TRBV11-2; CDR3 protein: CARQLLSQAAYEQYF; CDR3 DNA: TGTGCCAGACAGCTGCTTTCACAGGCGGCCTACGAGCAGTACTTC
J gene: TRBJ1-2; D gene: NA; clone size: few; V gene: TRBV6-5; CDR3 protein: CASSYSTDPSYGRTF; CDR3 DNA: TGTGCCAGCAGTTACAGTACGGACCCTTCGTATGGCAGGACCTTC
J gene: TRBJ2-2; D gene: TRBD2; clone size: many; V gene: TRBV5-4; CDR3 protein: CASSTGLAGEDTGELFF; CDR3 DNA: TGTGCCAGCAGCACGGGACTAGCGGGAGAGGACACCGGGGAGCTGTTTTTT
J gene: TRBJ2-2; D gene: TRBD2; clone size: NA; V gene: TRBV11-2; CDR3 protein: CDSSPRLAGGFGDTGELFF; CDR3 DNA: TGTGACAGCAGCCCTCGACTAGCGGGAGGTTTTGGTGATACCGGGGAGCTGTTTTTT
J gene: TRBJ1-1; D gene: NA; clone size: many; V gene: TRBV12-3/TRBV12-4; CDR3 protein: CASSSGIRRAFF; CDR3 DNA: TGTGCCAGCAGTTCCGGGATTCGTCGAGCTTTCTTT
J gene: TRBJ2-7; D gene: TRBD1; clone size: once; V gene: TRBV9; CDR3 protein: CTSSVGTGIYEQYF; CDR3 DNA: TGTACCAGTAGCGTGGGGACAGGGATATACGAGCAGTACTTC
J gene: TRBJ2-7; D gene: TRBD1; clone size: NA; V gene: TRBV4-1; CDR3 protein: CASSQEGQALYEQYF; CDR3 DNA: TGCGCCAGCAGCCAAGAAGGACAGGCCCTCTACGAGCAGTACTTC
J gene: TRBJ1-1; D gene: NA; clone size: NA; V gene: TRBV6-2/TRBV6-3; CDR3 protein: CASRPMGMNTEAFF; CDR3 DNA: TGTGCCAGCAGACCGATGGGGATGAACACTGAAGCTTTCTTT
J gene: TRBJ1-6; D gene: TRBD1; clone size: NA; V gene: TRBV28; CDR3 protein: CASSVPAGGSRMAPLHF; CDR3 DNA: TGTGCCAGCAGTGTTCCGGCAGGGGGTTCCCGGATGGCACCCCTCCACTTT
J gene: TRBJ2-7; D gene: NA; clone size: NA; V gene: TRBV11-2; CDR3 protein: CASSRTESYGQYF; CDR3 DNA: TGTGCCAGCTCCCGGACAGAAAGCTACGGGCAGTACTTC
J gene: TRBJ2-7; D gene: NA; clone size: NA; V gene: TRBV6-4; CDR3 protein: CASSDEAGRGYDQYF; CDR3 DNA: TGTGCCAGCAGTGACGAGGCAGGCAGGGGCTACGATCAGTACTTC
J gene: TRBJ2-3; D gene: NA; clone size: NA; V gene: TRBV7-8; CDR3 protein: CASSPGAGSWDAQYF; CDR3 DNA: TGTGCCAGCAGCCCAGGTGCGGGATCGTGGGATGCGCAGTATTTT
J gene: TRBJ2-7; D gene: TRBD2; clone size: few; V gene: TRBV5-1; CDR3 protein: CASSLSGRADEQYF; CDR3 DNA: TGCGCCAGCAGCTTGAGCGGGAGGGCTGACGAGCAGTACTTC
J gene: TRBJ2-7; D gene: TRBD1; clone size: NA; V gene: TRBV10-3; CDR3 protein: CAISEPDRGHEHYF; CDR3 DNA: TGTGCCATCAGTGAACCGGACAGGGGACACGAGCACTACTTC